Below, 5 T cell receptor beta chains from the same sample are listed, as sequenced in a study of regulatory T cells in long-lasting Graves disease. According to the study, TCR beta libraries were built with iRepertoire HTBI primers and CDR3-region Arm-PCR. TCRdb called the multiplex PCR reads again in MiXCR, with one record for every CDR3 protein. The sample has roughly 380,000 distinct CDR3 sequences; 16% are singletons. Time point meaning: newly diagnosed GD, antithyroid drugs for less than 3 months. TCR sequences were obtained from RNA taken from PBMCs. Another study also made use of these data, one on T cells in Graves' hyperthyroidism and ophthalmopathy.

Sequences were derived from peripheral blood mononuclear cells (PBMCs), sampled at new diagnosis, from a patient treated with antithyroid drugs. The receptors originated from a middle-aged man with Graves disease.

This clonotype was recorded a few times. This sequence joins TRBV5-8 and TRBJ1-5; D ambiguous. CDR1 and CDR2 from the germline V gene are SGHTS and YDEGEE. The CDR3 is 17 residues long. With 4 bases removed from V and 0 bases from J, the gap between germline ends came to 17 bases. CDR3 region: CASSGWVGQNSNQPQHF. DNA for the CDR3: TGTGCCAGCAGCGGTTGGGTAGGGCAAAATAGCAATCAGCCCCAGCATTTT.

As to this clonotype: Germline and junction disagree at one end, which may indicate a read error. The gene calls are TRBV18 and TRBJ1-6, with a possible D match to TRBD1 (6 bases). Germline V gives CDR1 KGHSH, CDR2 LQKENI. CDR3 length equals 16 residues. The CDR3 loop is CASSPTGSSDNSPLHF. The CDR3, as DNA: TGTGCCAGCTCTCCCACAGGGAGCTCCGATAATTCACCCCTCCACTTT. Supplemented by reference TRBV18 and TRBJ1-6, the full variable domain reads NAGVMQNPRHLVRRRGQEARLRCSPMKGHSHVYWYRQLPEEGLKFMVYLQKENIIDESGMPKERFSAEFPKEGPSILRIQQVVRGDSAAYFCASSPTGSSDNSPLHFGNGTRLTVT.

At least ten counts were recorded for this clonotype. The rearrangement uses TRBV5-1 and TRBJ2-3, with a possible D match to TRBD1 (7 bases). The CDR3 totals 14 residues. From germline, CDR1 is SGHRS and CDR2 YFSETQ. With 4 bases removed from V and 4 bases from J, the gap between germline ends came to 13 bases. The CDR3 loop is CASSNDREADTQYF. The CDR3 nucleotides are TGCGCCAGCAGCAATGACAGGGAGGCAGATACGCAGTATTTT.

The sample holds many counts of this clonotype. This chain links TRBV11-1 with TRBJ1-1, with no clear D. The V end lost 5 bases, the J end lost 5 bases, and 15 bases lay between the germline ends. From germline, CDR1 is SGHAT and CDR2 FQDESV (reference sequence). This CDR3 comprises 14 residues. For the CDR3, the DNA is TGTGCCAGCAGCCCCCCTACGGGAAGGACTGAAGCTTTCTTT. Its protein is CASSPPTGRTEAFF.

This clonotype was counted ten times or more. V usage is TRBV20-1 and J usage is TRBJ2-3, with unresolved D. V lost 3 bases, J lost 6 bases, and 16 bases lay in between. The CDR3 has 14 residues. Germline CDR1 DFQATT, CDR2 SNEGSKA (reference sequence). Written as DNA, the CDR3 is TGCAGTGCTAGTGAGGTGGCCCTGACCGATACGCAGTATTTT. The encoded protein is CSASEVALTDTQYF.